This TCR beta chain was identified in a study of early T cells in non-severe SARS-CoV-2 infection. Study in general: Whole-blood bulk RNA, unsorted, was sequenced, and chains were unpaired.

This clonotype was detected many times. One entry per CDR3 protein, called by TCRdb with MiXCR from the 5' RACE reads. Among tens of thousands of distinct CDR3 sequences listed, 13% to 15% were seen once. The clonotype originates from an adult who was a healthcare worker with PCR-confirmed SARS-CoV-2 infection or an uninfected control (not recorded which). Sequencing was carried out using whole blood.

Here the CDR3 DNA reads TGTGCCAGCAGCTTAGGCAGTCAGCCCCAGCATTTT. It specifies CASSLGSQPQHF. The chain links TRBV7-9 to TRBJ1-5, with D uncertain. Trimming took 1 base from V and 6 from J, leaving 4 bases between them. Germline assignment: CDR1 SEHNR and CDR2 FQNEAQ (reference sequence). The CDR3 is 12 residues long. Full variable domain (remainder filled in from reference TRBV7-9 and TRBJ1-5): DTGVSQNPRHKITKRGQNVTFRCDPISEHNRLYWYRQTLGQGPEFLTYFQNEAQLEKSRLLSDRFSAERPKGSFSTLEIQRTEQGDSAMYLCASSLGSQPQHFGDGTRLSIL.